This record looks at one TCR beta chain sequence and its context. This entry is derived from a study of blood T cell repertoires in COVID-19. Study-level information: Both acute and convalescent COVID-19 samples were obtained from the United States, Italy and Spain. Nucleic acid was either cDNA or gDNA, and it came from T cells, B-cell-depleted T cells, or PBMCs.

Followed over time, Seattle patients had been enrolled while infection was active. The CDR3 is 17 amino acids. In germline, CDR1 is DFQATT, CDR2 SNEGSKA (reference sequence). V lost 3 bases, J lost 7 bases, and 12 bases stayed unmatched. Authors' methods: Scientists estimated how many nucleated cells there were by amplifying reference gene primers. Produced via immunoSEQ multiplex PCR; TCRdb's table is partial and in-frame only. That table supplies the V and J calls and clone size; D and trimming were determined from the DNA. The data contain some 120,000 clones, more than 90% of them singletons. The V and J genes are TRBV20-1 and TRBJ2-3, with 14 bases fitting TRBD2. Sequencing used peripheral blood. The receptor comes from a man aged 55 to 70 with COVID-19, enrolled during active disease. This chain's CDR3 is CSASRPAGTSGRYTQYF. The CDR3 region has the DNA TGCAGTGCTAGTCGCCCCGCGGGGACTAGCGGGAGATATACGCAGTATTTT.